This T cell receptor beta chain was retrieved from a study of blood T cell repertoires in COVID-19. Turning to the study itself: Both acute and convalescent COVID-19 samples were obtained from the United States, Italy and Spain. The cDNA or gDNA used as material had been derived from T cells, B-cell-depleted T cells, or PBMCs.

Original handling: Scientists estimated how many nucleated cells there were by amplifying reference gene primers. Method: immunoSEQ multiplex PCR; TCRdb's copy keeps in-frame clones and lacks some. The V and J calls and clone size were taken over from that table, and D and trimming were inferred from the DNA. The sample holds 150,000 or so clones, more than 80% seen once. The germline CDR1 and CDR2 sequences are LNHDA and SQIVND (reference sequence). V shed 3 bases and J shed 0 bases, with 2 bases lying between them. CDR3 length: 13 residues. This clonotype was sampled from a man over 45 with acute or convalescent COVID-19. Sequencing was carried out using peripheral blood. J is TRBJ2-2 and V is TRBV19, with D unclear. CDR3 nucleotides: TGTGCCAGTAGTATCACGAACACCGGGGAGCTGTTTTTT. Translation: CASSITNTGELFF.